The 4 T cell receptor beta chains below all came from one sample that was sequenced in a study of shared clonotypes between healthy human individuals (dated by TCRdb to about 2020). Library method: the immunoSEQ multiplex PCR assay. The source is immuneACCESS, and TCRdb retained only in-frame sequences with V and J called. Part of the clones is not carried over; for the studies checked, unresolved V genes explain less than half of this, and the remainder is unexplained. The sample table contains approximately 720,000 clones; only one count was recorded for 92% of them. The ten largest clones capture more than 20% of the sample. CD8 naive samples were CD45RO-negative cells positively selected for CCR7, giving a CD45RA+CCR7+ population that excluded TemRA cells. The sample taken for sequencing was naive CD8+ T cells sorted from blood. What this sample's cell subset or site label stands for: CD45RA+CCR7+. Receptors were obtained from a man aged 30 to 45 in good health.

The chain has TRBV19 and TRBJ2-7; D is possibly TRBD1 or TRBD2 (6 bases each). V lost 5 bases, J lost 2 bases, and 13 bases lay in between. The CDR3 length is 14 residues. Germline V gene sequence: CDR1 LNHDA, CDR2 SQIVND (reference sequence). In DNA, the CDR3 is TGTGCCAGTAGTGCCTTCGGGGGCGCCTACGAGCAGTACTTC. Amino acid sequence: CASSAFGGAYEQYF.

V is TRBV10-1 and J is TRBJ2-7, with D possibly TRBD2 on 5 matching bases. Germline V CDR1 and CDR2: WNHNN, SYGVQD (reference sequence). The germline V and J ends were trimmed by 3 bases and 4 bases, with 13 bases remaining between them. The CDR3 spans 14 residues. CDR3 coding DNA: TGCGCCAGCAGTGATGGCAGCGGCGAATACGAGCAGTACTTC. Protein product: CASSDGSGEYEQYF.

The chain is built from TRBV5-6 and TRBJ1-4; the D gene is possibly TRBD1 (6 bases). Trimming pared 0 bases from V and 5 bases from J, leaving 11 bases between. Germline V CDR1 and CDR2: SGHDT, YYEEEE. The CDR3 sequence is 15 residues long. The CDR3 spells CASSLAGQGNEKLFF. DNA of the CDR3: TGTGCCAGCAGCTTGGCTGGTCAGGGGAATGAAAAACTGTTTTTT.

Comment on this clone: At the DNA level, this CDR3 is encoded by other sequences in the same sample as well. The chain has TRBV7-3 and TRBJ2-2; D gene uncertain. Trimming took off 3 bases at V and 6 bases at J, with 8 bases between the two ends. Germline CDR1 and CDR2: SGHTA and FQGTGA. The CDR3 has 13 residues. DNA for the CDR3: TGTGCCAGCAGCTTCGCAGGAGCCGGGGAGCTGTTTTTT. As protein: CASSFAGAGELFF.